This entry is about one T cell receptor beta chain. Its antigen is not identified. Germline CDR1 and CDR2: SGHNT and YYREEE (reference sequence). The CDR3 loop spans 16 amino acids. Unmatched junction bases numbered 5, after V lost 0 bases and J lost 1 base. This record belongs to a study of T cells in localized non-small cell lung cancer. Findings and caveats of the study: Sequence data derive from only one tumor region, so heterogeneity remains possible. In the blood, greater T cell density corresponded to longer overall survival. The highest T cell clonality was in uninvolved adjacent lung, above tumor. Detection in adjacent lung was observed for a median around 55 of the top 100 tumor clones.

The repertoire was sequenced with immunoSEQ multiplex PCR; TCRdb's copy has only in-frame clones and lacks some. The sample has 25,000 to 35,000 clones, about 90% seen once; the top ten hold around 5.9%. The clonotype originates from a man aged 40 to 70 with stage II lung adenocarcinoma. The sample consisted of PBMCs, taken before any cancer treatment. The rearrangement links TRBV5-4 to TRBJ1-1, with 8 bases matching TRBD1. The CDR3 region has the DNA TGTGCCAGCAGCTTGGCCGGAGGACAGGGGAACACTGAAGCTTTCTTT. Translating gives CASSLAGGQGNTEAFF.